This T cell receptor (beta chain) was recorded in a study of beta chain features in type 1 diabetes. General observations from the study: Within each of all four CD4+ subsets, Type 1 diabetes patients had TCRB CDR3s that were moderately but significantly shorter.

This CDR3 contains 14 residues. CDR1 is LGHNA and CDR2 is YNFKEQ in the germline V gene. J was trimmed by 1 base and V by 8 bases; bases with no gene match: 2. What was sequenced were expressed TCRB transcripts, since all of the isolated RNA had been reverse transcribed. Here immunoSEQ multiplex PCR was the method, and the copy in TCRdb shows in-frame clones only, minus some. The data hold a few hundred thousand clones, with around 15% observed a single time. For this clone: Its cognate antigen is unknown.

The rearrangement uses TRBV4-2 and TRBJ2-7, with 13 bases aligning to TRBD2. The clonotype was recovered from a man aged 30-40 years with type 1 diabetes. Sequencing was performed on naive CD4+ T cells from blood. The DNA of the CDR3 is TGTGCCAGCCAGGGACTAGCGGGATCCTACGAGCAGTACTTC. It translates to CASQGLAGSYEQYF.